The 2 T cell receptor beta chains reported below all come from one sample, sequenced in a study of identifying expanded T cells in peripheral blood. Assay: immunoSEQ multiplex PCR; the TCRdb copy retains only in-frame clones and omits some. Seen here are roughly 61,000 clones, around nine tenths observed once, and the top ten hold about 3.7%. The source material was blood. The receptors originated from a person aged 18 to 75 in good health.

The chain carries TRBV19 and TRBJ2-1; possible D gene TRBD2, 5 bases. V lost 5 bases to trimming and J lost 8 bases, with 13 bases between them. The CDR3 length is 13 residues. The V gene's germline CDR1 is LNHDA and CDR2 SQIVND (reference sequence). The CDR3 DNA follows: TGTGCCAGTAGTCGTTTCCCGAGGGATGAGCAGTTCTTC. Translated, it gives CASSRFPRDEQFF. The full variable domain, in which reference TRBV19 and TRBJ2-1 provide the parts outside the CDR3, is DGGITQSPKYLFRKEGQNVTLSCEQNLNHDAMYWYRQDPGQGLRLIYYSQIVNDFQKGDIAEGYSVSREKKESFPLTVTSAQKNPTAFYLCASSRFPRDEQFFGPGTRLTVL.

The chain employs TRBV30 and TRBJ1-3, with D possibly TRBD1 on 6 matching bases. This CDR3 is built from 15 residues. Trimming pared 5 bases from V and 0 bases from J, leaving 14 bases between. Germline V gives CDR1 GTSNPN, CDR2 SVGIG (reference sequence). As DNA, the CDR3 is TGTGCCTGGGGTACAGGGCGATCCTCTGGAAACACCATATATTTT. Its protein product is CAWGTGRSSGNTIYF.